This TCR beta chain originates from a study of blood T cell repertoires in COVID-19. Study at large: T cells, B-cell-depleted T cells, or PBMCs supplied cDNA or gDNA.

Trimming removed 1 base at V and 2 bases at J, with 10 bases between. The CDR3 extends over 15 amino acids. The germline V gene has CDR1 SGHDT and CDR2 YYEEEE. In the authors' methods: How many nucleated cells were present was estimated from reference gene primer amplification. Only in-frame clones appear in the TCRdb table, and some are missing; sequencing was by immunoSEQ multiplex PCR. V, J and clone size are those of that table, while D and trimming were read from the DNA. The data show about 300,000 clones, less than 90% seen once. This sequence joins TRBV5-6 and TRBJ2-1, with TRBD2 as a possible D gene (6 bases). Sample: peripheral blood. This clonotype originated in a human donor in a cohort sampled during active COVID-19. CDR3 residues: CASSLWRAPYNEQFF. The CDR3 DNA sequence: TGTGCCAGCAGCTTGTGGAGGGCCCCCTACAATGAGCAGTTCTTC.